This T cell receptor beta chain was captured by sequencing in a study of cytomegalovirus exposure and HLA in healthy donors. CDR1 SGHTA and CDR2 FQGNSA come from the germline V gene. V was trimmed by 6 bases and J by 6 bases, leaving 19 bases between them. CDR3 size: 15 residues. The PCR ran on 60 Vbeta and 13 Jbeta primers. Assay: immunoSEQ multiplex PCR; the TCRdb copy retains only in-frame clones and omits some. The sample holds approximately 160,000 clones; over 80% are singletons and the top ten take about 4.4%. Whole-study results and caveats: Earlier analysis looked at TCR beta V segments, and most were productive about 90% or about 30% of the time.

A remark on this clone: The antigen remains unidentified.

This receptor was obtained from a woman in her forties or fifties in good health and CMV-seropositive. Sequencing was done on a sample of PBMCs. The V call is TRBV7-2, the J call TRBJ2-3; D possibly corresponds to TRBD2 (6 bases). This CDR3 reads CASRVGGQSRDTQYF. CDR3 coding DNA: TGTGCCAGCAGGGTGGGAGGCCAATCTCGGGATACGCAGTATTTT.